The rows below give T cell receptor beta chains drawn from one sample of a study of T cell responses to AZD1222 COVID-19 vaccine. TCRdb keeps only in-frame clones here, not all; method: immunoSEQ multiplex PCR. Of about 180,000 clones in the sample, just under 95% were seen once. Here the sequenced sample was peripheral blood, taken 28 days after the second dose of the MenACWY control vaccine. Receptors originate from an adult who received the MenACWY meningococcal vaccine as a control. CDR3s include the opening cysteine and the closing phenylalanine or tryptophan. A D gene is named only where the DNA matches it firmly. Clone size is stated in some rows and not others, as once, few, many or a class when expanded.

abundance	v_gene	len	d_gene	j_gene	CDR3nt	CDR3aa
-	TRBV10-2	14	-	TRBJ1-2	TGCGCCAGCGCTAAGCCGGGATCCCGTGATGGCTACACCTTC	CASAKPGSRDGYTF
-	TRBV5-5	14	-	TRBJ2-3	TGTGCCAGCAGCCCCTCAAAGCAGACAGATACGCAGTATTTT	CASSPSKQTDTQYF
-	TRBV18	14	TRBD1	TRBJ2-7	TGTGCCAGCTCACCCAGGACAGGGGGCTACGAGCAGTACTTC	CASSPRTGGYEQYF
-	TRBV7-2	15	TRBD2	TRBJ2-3	TGTGCCAGCAGCTTTGGGGGGGGACGCACAGATACGCAGTATTTT	CASSFGGGRTDTQYF
-	TRBV19	13	-	TRBJ2-7	TGTGCCAGTAGTATACGACAAGCCTACGAGCAGTACTTC	CASSIRQAYEQYF
-	TRBV10-3	13	TRBD1	TRBJ1-2	TGTGCCATCGGGGATACAGGGGACTATGGCTACACCTTC	CAIGDTGDYGYTF
-	TRBV11-2	14	-	TRBJ2-5	TGTGCCAGCAGCGGAGTAGCCGCCCAAGAGACCCAGTACTTC	CASSGVAAQETQYF
-	TRBV6-5	12	-	TRBJ1-4	TGTGCCAGCAGTATGCCGGATGAAAAACTGTTTTTT	CASSMPDEKLFF
-	TRBV28	12	-	TRBJ1-2	TGTGCCAGCAGTTTGTACAGGAATGGCTACACCTTC	CASSLYRNGYTF
-	TRBV21-1	21	-	TRBJ1-4	TGTGCCAGCAGCAAAGAGGTTGGCGGGGGCAGGGGCCTTGCAACTAATGAAAAACTGTTTTTT	CASSKEVGGGRGLATNEKLFF
-	TRBV5-5	14	TRBD1	TRBJ2-7	TGTGCCAGCAGTTTGGACAGGCAGTCCTACGAGCAGTACTTC	CASSLDRQSYEQYF
-	TRBV2	13	-	TRBJ1-5	TGTGCCAGCAACGAGGGGGGAATGCAGCCCCAGCATTTT	CASNEGGMQPQHF
once	TRBV30	16	-	TRBJ2-7	TGTGCCTGGAGTTTGCTGGGGCAAAGGGTGTCCTACGAGCAGTACTTC	CAWSLLGQRVSYEQYF
-	TRBV11-2	12	-	TRBJ1-2	TGTGCCAGCAGCTTAGAAAGTGGTGGCTACACCTTC	CASSLESGGYTF
once	TRBV7-8	17	TRBD1	TRBJ1-5	TGTGCCAGCAGCCACGGACAGGGGGCTTTTAGCAATCAGCCCCAGCATTTT	CASSHGQGAFSNQPQHF
-	TRBV7-9	12	-	TRBJ1-6	TGTGCCAGCAGCTTAGCCCTAAAGGCCCTCCACTTT	CASSLALKALHF
-	TRBV2	11	-	TRBJ1-6	TGTGCCAGCATGGGAACGGTAACTCTCCACTTT	CASMGTVTLHF
-	TRBV5-1	16	TRBD1	TRBJ1-2	TGCGCCAGCAGCTTTGGGGACGGACAGGGGACAAAAGGCTACACCTTC	CASSFGDGQGTKGYTF
-	TRBV5-8	17	-	TRBJ1-5	TGTGCCAGCAGCTCGACCGGGACCCTCTATAGCAATCAGCCCCAGCATTTT	CASSSTGTLYSNQPQHF
-	TRBV6-6	14	TRBD1	TRBJ1-2	TGTGCCAGCAGTTCCCAGGGGGCGAGGTATGGCTACACCTTC	CASSSQGARYGYTF
-	TRBV6-5	13	-	TRBJ2-3	TGTGCCAGCAAGGGATACCCAGGAGATACGCAGTATTTT	CASKGYPGDTQYF
-	TRBV7-2	14	-	TRBJ2-5	TGTGCCAGCAGCTTAAGCCGGGAGAGGGAGACCCAGTACTTC	CASSLSRERETQYF
-	TRBV2	15	TRBD1	TRBJ1-1	TGTGCCAGCAGAGAACAGGGGGCGAGGAACACTGAAGCTTTCTTT	CASREQGARNTEAFF
-	TRBV5-4	16	-	TRBJ1-4	TGTGCCAGCAGCTTGGTTCCAGGCATGCGGAATGAAAAACTGTTTTTT	CASSLVPGMRNEKLFF
-	TRBV6-1	15	-	TRBJ1-2	TGTGCCAGCAGTGAAAACGCAGGCAGGAGCTATGGCTACACCTTC	CASSENAGRSYGYTF
-	TRBV7-2	16	TRBD2	TRBJ2-3	TGTGCCAGCAGCTCCCTAGCGGGGGGGAGCACAGATACGCAGTATTTT	CASSSLAGGSTDTQYF